The present T cell receptor beta chain was sequenced within a study of T cells expressing NK-cell markers. With respect to this clonotype: The antigen is undetermined.

Findings and caveats of the study: The share of CD8+ T cells held by dominant NKG2C+ clonotypes was roughly 1.0-7.5% in several donors. Once again these clonotypes came out on top in the CD3+CD56-NKG2C+ fraction of a few donors.

The CDR3 covers 20 residues. Per the germline V gene, CDR1 is MNHNS and CDR2 is SASEGT. TCR beta libraries carry UMIs added by 5'RACE template switching. TCRdb derives one entry per CDR3 protein from the 5' RACE reads, leaving out DNA. In all, the sample yields roughly 390,000 distinct CDR3 sequences. The rearrangement uses TRBV6-1 and TRBJ2-3; as DNA is missing, the TRBD2 call by TCRdb cannot be tested. The clonotype was recovered from a man aged 18 to 69 in good health. Input material: blood T cells: a sorted CD56 or NKG2C T cell subset, CD4+ or CD8+ T cells, or bulk PBMC T cells (not recorded which). CDR3: CASSETGLAGGPSKTDTQYF.